The 19 T cell receptor beta chains listed next were all sequenced from one sample in a study of blood T cell repertoires in COVID-19. Here immunoSEQ multiplex PCR was the method, and the copy in TCRdb shows in-frame clones only, minus some. There are about 410,000 clones in the sample; just over 85% occur only once, and under 1.5% lies in the top ten. Sequencing was carried out using peripheral blood. All receptors come from a woman in her 30s with active or convalescent COVID-19.

This clone occurred a few times. The genes are TRBV25-1 and TRBJ1-4, with no clear D. Germline V CDR1 and CDR2: MGHDK, SYGVNS. Trimming removed 2 bases from V and 3 bases from J, with 10 bases in between. The CDR3 is made up of 15 amino acids. The CDR3 sequence: CASSETSLANEKLFF. Here the CDR3 DNA reads TGTGCCAGCAGTGAAACCTCGTTAGCTAATGAAAAACTGTTTTTT.

This chain joins TRBV7-9 and TRBJ2-1; 12 bases align to TRBD2. CDR1 and CDR2 from the germline V gene are SEHNR and FQNEAQ (reference sequence). V shed 5 bases, J shed 7 bases, and the junction held 15 bases outside the gene matches. This CDR3 contains 18 residues. CDR3 loop: CASSPPAPSGGARNEQFF. CDR3 DNA sequence: TGTGCCAGCAGCCCGCCGGCGCCTAGCGGGGGGGCGAGAAATGAGCAGTTCTTC.

The chain joins TRBV3-1 (or the pseudogene TRBV3-2) to TRBJ1-3; 9 bases agree with TRBD1. CDR1 is LGHDT, CDR2 YNNKEL, per germline (reference sequence). Unmatched junction bases numbered 3, after V lost 0 bases and J lost 6 bases. The CDR3 consists of 15 residues. CDR3 bases: TGTGCCAGCAGCCAAGATACAGGGGGCAAAAACACCATATATTTT. Encoded protein: CASSQDTGGKNTIYF.

This clone was seen once. The gene calls are TRBV3-1 (or the pseudogene TRBV3-2) and TRBJ1-1; D call uncertain. The CDR3 length is 14 residues. In germline, CDR1 is LGHDT, CDR2 YNNKEL (reference sequence). The V end lost 3 bases, the J end lost 1 base, and 9 bases lay between the germline ends. The CDR3 nucleotides are TGTGCCAGCAGCCAGGGCAGTCAGAACACTGAAGCTTTCTTT. The encoded protein is CASSQGSQNTEAFF.

The chain employs TRBV10-1 and TRBJ2-5, with D perhaps matching TRBD2 (6 bases). V was clipped by 5 bases and J by 1 base, with 8 bases between them. The CDR3 consists of 13 residues. From germline, CDR1 is WNHNN and CDR2 SYGVQD (reference sequence). This chain's CDR3 is CASSRGIQETQYF. The CDR3 DNA is TGCGCCAGCAGTCGGGGGATCCAAGAGACCCAGTACTTC.

Worth noting for this clone: This same CDR3 is encoded by further DNA sequences in the sample. This chain connects TRBV5-1 to TRBJ1-2; 8 nucleotides agree with TRBD1. Germline V CDR1 and CDR2: SGHRS, YFSETQ. The CDR3 loop spans 14 amino acids. V lost 0 bases, J lost 7 bases, and 5 bases stayed unmatched. Written as DNA, the CDR3 is TGCGCCAGCAGCTTGGGTGACAGGGGAACTGGCTACACCTTC. Protein product: CASSLGDRGTGYTF. Drawing the rest from reference TRBV5-1 and TRBJ1-2, the complete variable domain is KAGVTQTPRYLIKTRGQQVTLSCSPISGHRSVSWYQQTPGQGLQFLFEYFSETQRNKGNFPGRFSGRQFSNSRSEMNVSTLELGDSALYLCASSLGDRGTGYTFGSGTRLTVV.

This clone was seen only a few times. This chain uses TRBV18 with TRBJ1-6; 9 nucleotides agree with TRBD1. The CDR3 sequence is 16 residues long. Losses at the gene ends were 4 bases for V and 4 bases for J; bases not matched to a gene: 5. Germline lookup yields CDR1 KGHSH and CDR2 LQKENI. This chain's CDR3 is CASSLQGQGYNSPLHF. CDR3 bases: TGTGCCAGCTCACTTCAGGGACAGGGTTATAATTCACCCCTCCACTTT.

V gene TRBV6-1 combines with J gene TRBJ1-5; D may be TRBD1 (6 bases). The V gene's germline CDR1 is MNHNS and CDR2 SASEGT. Trimming left V 0 bases short and J 4 bases short, with 19 bases between. This CDR3 spans 18 amino acids. CDR3 DNA: TGTGCCAGCAGTGAAGCCGGGCCGGCAGGGGAGAGTAATCAGCCCCAGCATTTT. This translates into CASSEAGPAGESNQPQHF.

The V gene is TRBV19, the J gene TRBJ2-2; a weak D match, TRBD2 (6 bases). Germline CDR1 is LNHDA and CDR2 is SQIVND (reference sequence). This CDR3 contains 12 residues. The V and J ends lost 7 bases and 6 bases respectively, with 9 bases between them. DNA of the CDR3: TGTGCCAGTACGGCGGGGCCCGGGGAGCTGTTTTTT. Its translation is CASTAGPGELFF.

This rearrangement joins TRBV4-2 to TRBJ1-5; 11 bases map to TRBD1. V lost 3 bases to trimming and J lost 6 bases; unmatched junction nucleotides: 7. This CDR3 is built from 16 residues. Germline CDR1 and CDR2: LGHNA and YNFKEQ. The CDR3 reads CASSQEGQGAGQPQHF. The CDR3 DNA reads TGTGCCAGCAGCCAGGAAGGACAGGGGGCAGGTCAGCCCCAGCATTTT.

In this sample, this clone turned up many times. This chain uses TRBV6-5 with TRBJ2-1; 14 bases match TRBD2. The CDR3 is 15 residues long. The trim removed 6 bases at V and 4 bases at J, leaving 2 bases unmatched. Germline V gene lookup returns CDR1 MNHEY and CDR2 SVGAGI. The CDR3: CASRRLAGGYNEQFF. For the CDR3, the DNA is TGTGCCAGCAGACGACTAGCGGGGGGGTACAATGAGCAGTTCTTC.

V is TRBV7-9 and J is TRBJ1-4; a possible D gene is TRBD1 (6 bases). V dropped 5 bases and J dropped 5 bases, with 15 bases sitting between them. CDR3 size: 15 residues. Germline CDR1 reads SEHNR; CDR2 reads FQNEAQ (reference sequence). The CDR3, as DNA: TGTGCCAGCAGCGTCTACAGGGAAGGGAATGAAAAACTGTTTTTT. Protein: CASSVYREGNEKLFF. The entire variable domain, with the rest obtained from reference TRBV7-9 and TRBJ1-4, is as follows: DTGVSQNPRHKITKRGQNVTFRCDPISEHNRLYWYRQTLGQGPEFLTYFQNEAQLEKSRLLSDRFSAERPKGSFSTLEIQRTEQGDSAMYLCASSVYREGNEKLFFGSGTQLSVL.

The V gene is TRBV9, the J gene TRBJ1-1; the match to TRBD1 covers 7 bases. The CDR3 is 15 amino acids. Germline assignment: CDR1 SGDLS and CDR2 YYNGEE. V gave up 1 base and J gave up 0 bases; unmatched junction bases: 3. The CDR3 sequence: CASSVKGQLNTEAFF. DNA for the CDR3: TGTGCCAGCAGCGTAAAGGGACAGCTGAACACTGAAGCTTTCTTT.

In regard to this clone: Other DNA sequences in the sample encode the same CDR3. The rearrangement links TRBV9 to TRBJ2-1; 8 bases match TRBD2. The ends lost 0 bases at V and 9 bases at J; junction bases unmatched: 8. CDR1 is SGDLS and CDR2 is YYNGEE in the germline V gene. The CDR3 runs to 15 residues. The CDR3 nucleotides are TGTGCCAGCAGCGTAGCATCGGGAGGGGTAGGTGAGCAGTTCTTC. It is translated as CASSVASGGVGEQFF.

Only one count was recorded for this clone. The rearrangement uses TRBV19 and TRBJ1-6; D uncertain. Trimming pared 4 bases from V and 8 bases from J, leaving 21 bases between. Germline V gene lookup returns CDR1 LNHDA and CDR2 SQIVND (reference sequence). CDR3 length: 17 amino acids. The CDR3, as DNA: TGTGCCAGTAGTAGAAAAGCGGTCAGCCCTGGGGATTCACCCCTCCACTTT. The encoded protein is CASSRKAVSPGDSPLHF.

V and J are TRBV6-5 and TRBJ2-2; D unclear. The germline gives CDR1 MNHEY, CDR2 SVGAGI. With 5 bases removed from V and 3 bases from J, the gap between germline ends came to 10 bases. This CDR3 has 14 amino acids. The CDR3 DNA follows: TGTGCCAGCAGTCCCCCTACCCACACCGGGGAGCTGTTTTTT. This sequence encodes CASSPPTHTGELFF.

This rearrangement joins TRBV19 to TRBJ1-1, with 10 bases fitting TRBD1. There are 16 residues in the CDR3. The V segment lost 5 bases and the J segment 5 bases; nucleotides outside the gene matches: 11. Germline V gives CDR1 LNHDA, CDR2 SQIVND (reference sequence). CDR3 residues: CASSSDRGQMRTEAFF. CDR3 nucleotides: TGTGCCAGTAGTTCAGACAGGGGGCAGATGAGGACTGAAGCTTTCTTT.

This chain connects TRBV5-1 to TRBJ1-5; D may be TRBD1 (6 bases). In germline, CDR1 is SGHRS, CDR2 YFSETQ. This CDR3 region has 15 residues. Trimming left V 3 bases short and J 0 bases short, with 10 bases between. The CDR3 DNA reads TGCGCCAGCAGCTGGGGGGGCTATAGCAATCAGCCCCAGCATTTT. Its translation is CASSWGGYSNQPQHF.

The chain carries TRBV7-2 and TRBJ1-6, with a weak D call TRBD1 (6 bases). Germline V CDR1 and CDR2: SGHTA, FQGNSA. CDR3 length: 16 residues. The V end was cut by 1 base, the J end by 7 bases, with 14 bases between. The CDR3, as DNA: TGTGCCAGCAGCTTAGAGGGGGGGGTTGACAATTCACCCCTCCACTTT. This sequence encodes CASSLEGGVDNSPLHF. Full variable domain (outside the CDR3, taken from reference TRBV7-2 and TRBJ1-6): GAGVSQSPSNKVTEKGKDVELRCDPISGHTALYWYRQSLGQGLEFLIYFQGNSAPDKSGLPSDRFSAERTGGSVSTLTIQRTQQEDSAVYLCASSLEGGVDNSPLHFGNGTRLTVT.